These 11 T cell receptor beta chains share one sample of origin, sequenced in a study of shared clonotypes between healthy human individuals (dated by TCRdb to 2019 to 2021). CD8 naive samples were CD45RO-negative cells positively selected for CCR7, giving a CD45RA+CCR7+ population that excluded TemRA cells. The library was prepared using the immunoSEQ multiplex PCR assay. Entries here come from immuneACCESS through TCRdb and include only in-frame sequences with V and J called. Some clones fail to appear in such tables; in the studies checked, an unresolved V gene covers under half of the shortfall, and the cause of the remainder is unknown. Here the sample has about 870,000 clones; 80% to 95% occur a single time. The top ten constitute nearly 25% of the sample. Sequenced sample: naive CD8+ T cells sorted from blood. The cell subset or site label corresponds to: CD45RA+CCR7+. The receptor source for this set is a man under 40 in good health.

With regard to this clone: This specimen includes other DNA sequences encoding the same CDR3. This CDR3 reads CASSLLTDTQYF. CDR3 nucleotide sequence: TGTGCCAGCAGCTTGCTCACAGATACGCAGTATTTT. This chain links TRBV7-9 with TRBJ2-3; no definite D call. The CDR3 is 12 amino acids. The V gene lost 3 bases and the J gene lost 2 bases, with 3 bases spanning the gap. CDR1 SEHNR and CDR2 FQNEAQ come from the germline V gene (reference sequence).

The rearrangement uses TRBV18 and TRBJ2-1; 8 positions match TRBD2. The CDR3 has 16 residues. V dropped 6 bases and J dropped 4; count of bases not matched to a gene: 11. Germline V lookup: CDR1 KGHSH, CDR2 LQKENI. The CDR3 spells CASSPSGSADYNEQFF. DNA for the CDR3: TGTGCCAGCTCGCCCAGCGGGAGTGCGGATTACAATGAGCAGTTCTTC.

V is TRBV4-1 and J is TRBJ2-7; 8 bases line up with TRBD2. From germline, CDR1 is MGHRA and CDR2 YSYEKL. The V gene end was trimmed by 0 bases and the J gene end by 12 bases; junction bases not matched to a gene: 13. The CDR3 is made up of 15 amino acids. CDR3 coding DNA: TGCGCCAGCAGCCAAGATTTTGGGACTAGTCGACCCGGGTACTTC. Translated, it gives CASSQDFGTSRPGYF.

This clone came up a few times. The chain is built from TRBV13 and TRBJ1-1; no clear D. Germline CDR1 reads PRHDT; CDR2 reads FYEKMQ (reference sequence). With 0 bases removed from V and 6 bases from J, the gap between germline ends came to 5 bases. The CDR3 totals 12 residues. The DNA for the CDR3 is TGTGCCAGCAGCTTAGGTAACGCTGAAGCTTTCTTT. Translating gives CASSLGNAEAFF.

This clone is a singleton in its sample. The chain has TRBV7-8 and TRBJ2-1, with 8 bases fitting TRBD2. Germline lookup yields CDR1 SGHVS and CDR2 FQNEAQ. The ends lost 5 bases at V and 7 bases at J; junction bases unmatched: 10. The CDR3 is 15 amino acids. CDR3 protein: CASSVSGSMMNEQFF. CDR3 DNA sequence: TGTGCCAGCAGCGTAAGCGGGAGTATGATGAATGAGCAGTTCTTC.

The chain couples TRBV5-1 to TRBJ2-2, with 9 bases lining up with TRBD2. The ends lost 4 bases at V and 5 bases at J; junction bases unmatched: 12. Per the germline V gene, CDR1 is SGHRS and CDR2 is YFSETQ. This CDR3 comprises 17 residues. The CDR3 DNA is TGCGCCAGCAGCGGCCCCGCGGGGGGGATGAGGACCGGGGAGCTGTTTTTT. This translates into CASSGPAGGMRTGELFF.

The J gene is TRBJ1-1, the V gene TRBV5-1; weak D call: TRBD1 (6 bases). Germline V CDR1 and CDR2: SGHRS, YFSETQ. Trimming left V 2 bases short and J 0 bases short, with 8 bases between. This CDR3 spans 14 amino acids. This chain's CDR3 is CASSFGQLNTEAFF. For the CDR3, the DNA is TGCGCCAGCAGCTTTGGACAGTTGAACACTGAAGCTTTCTTT.

This chain links TRBV7-8 with TRBJ1-5, with D uncertain. The CDR3 runs 15 residues. Germline V gives CDR1 SGHVS, CDR2 FQNEAQ. V was trimmed by 5 bases and J by 2 bases, leaving 13 bases between them. This CDR3 reads CASSGRGIGNQPQHF. CDR3 nucleotides: TGTGCCAGCAGCGGCCGGGGTATAGGCAATCAGCCCCAGCATTTT.

In its sample, this clone was seen once. This sequence joins TRBV7-6 and TRBJ2-5; 8 bases map to TRBD2. This CDR3 spans 15 amino acids. CDR1 SGHVS and CDR2 FNYEAQ come from the germline V gene. With 3 bases clipped from V and 0 bases from J, the junction kept 3 bases outside the gene matches. CDR3 in amino acids: CASSFSAGDQETQYF. The CDR3 DNA sequence: TGTGCCAGCAGCTTTTCAGCGGGAGACCAAGAGACCCAGTACTTC.

V gene TRBV29-1 combines with J gene TRBJ1-2; the match to TRBD1 covers 7 bases. CDR1 and CDR2 (germline): SQVTM, ANQGSEA. V gave up 6 bases and J gave up 6 bases; unmatched junction bases: 7. The CDR3 is made up of 12 amino acids. CDR3 region: CSVDRVLDGYTF. The CDR3 DNA is TGCAGCGTAGACAGGGTGTTAGATGGCTACACCTTC.

DNA for the CDR3: TGTGCCAGCAGCTTAGTCCCGCCGGAGGGCTACACCTTC. Translated, it gives CASSLVPPEGYTF. The chain is built from TRBV7-8 and TRBJ1-2; D is unclear. The germline V gene encodes CDR1 SGHVS and CDR2 FQNEAQ. The CDR3 length is 13 residues. Trimming removed 1 base at V and 8 bases at J, with 11 bases between.